The clone carrying this T cell receptor (beta chain) is medium-sized (0.01 to 0.1%) in the sample. Its antigen remains unidentified. The source of the sample is a study of long-term antiretroviral therapy in people with HIV. Study-wide findings and caveats: Post-ART diversity increased but stayed below transplant donor controls. Controls exceeded HIV repertoires in CDR3 length range.

V gave up 6 bases and J gave up 4 bases, with 12 bases separating them. There are 13 residues in the CDR3. CDR1 MNHEY and CDR2 SVGAGI come from the germline V gene. With survey level as its setting, the immunoSEQ assay was v3.0. Clones were sequenced by immunoSEQ multiplex PCR, and TCRdb holds only the in-frame ones, with some missing. The data contain about 21,000 clones, roughly 80% of them singletons. The TCR sequence derives from a woman in her twenties or thirties with HIV. J is TRBJ1-2 and V is TRBV6-5, with unresolved D. The sample in question was unsorted PBMCs, obtained 0.2 years after starting antiretroviral therapy. The CDR3 DNA reads as TGTGCCAGCAGGTCCCCTTCCTCCTATGGCTACACCTTC. Its translation is CASRSPSSYGYTF.